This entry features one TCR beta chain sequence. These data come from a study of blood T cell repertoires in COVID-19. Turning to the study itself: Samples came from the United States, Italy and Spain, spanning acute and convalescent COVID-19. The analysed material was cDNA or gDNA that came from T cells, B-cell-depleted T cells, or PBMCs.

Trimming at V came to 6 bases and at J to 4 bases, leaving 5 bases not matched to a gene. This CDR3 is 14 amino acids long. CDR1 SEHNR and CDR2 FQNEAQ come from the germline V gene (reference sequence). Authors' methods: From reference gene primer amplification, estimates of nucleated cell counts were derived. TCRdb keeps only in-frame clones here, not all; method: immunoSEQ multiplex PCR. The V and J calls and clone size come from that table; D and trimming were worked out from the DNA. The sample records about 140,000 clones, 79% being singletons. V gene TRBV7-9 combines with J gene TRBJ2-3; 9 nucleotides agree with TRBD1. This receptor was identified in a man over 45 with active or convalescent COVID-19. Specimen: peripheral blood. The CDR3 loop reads CASRRTGEADTQYF. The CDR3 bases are TGTGCCAGCAGGAGGACAGGGGAGGCAGATACGCAGTATTTT.